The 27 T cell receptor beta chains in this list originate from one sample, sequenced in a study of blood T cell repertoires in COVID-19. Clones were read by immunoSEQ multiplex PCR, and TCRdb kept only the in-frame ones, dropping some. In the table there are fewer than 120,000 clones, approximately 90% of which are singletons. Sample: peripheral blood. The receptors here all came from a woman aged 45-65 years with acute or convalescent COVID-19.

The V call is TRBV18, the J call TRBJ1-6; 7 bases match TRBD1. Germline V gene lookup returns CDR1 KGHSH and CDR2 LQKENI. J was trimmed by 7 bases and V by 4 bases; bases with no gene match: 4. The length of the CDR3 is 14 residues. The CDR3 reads CASSQGQPNSPLHF. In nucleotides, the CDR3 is TGTGCCAGCTCACAGGGACAGCCAAATTCACCCCTCCACTTT.

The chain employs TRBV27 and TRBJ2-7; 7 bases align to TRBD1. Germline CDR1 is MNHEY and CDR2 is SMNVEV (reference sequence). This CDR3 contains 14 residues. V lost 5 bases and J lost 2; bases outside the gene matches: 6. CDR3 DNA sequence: TGTGCCAGCAGTCGGGACAGAACTGCCTACGAGCAGTACTTC. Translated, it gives CASSRDRTAYEQYF.

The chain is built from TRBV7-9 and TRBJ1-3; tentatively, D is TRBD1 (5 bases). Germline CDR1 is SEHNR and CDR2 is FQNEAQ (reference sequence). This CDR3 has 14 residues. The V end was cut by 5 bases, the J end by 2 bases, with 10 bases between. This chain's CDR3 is CASSVAGTGNTIYF. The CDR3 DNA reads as TGTGCCAGCAGCGTGGCAGGGACTGGAAACACCATATATTTT.

CDR3: CASTGTGAYNEQFF. The CDR3 DNA is TGTGCCAGCACCGGGACAGGGGCTTACAATGAGCAGTTCTTC. This chain joins TRBV6-6 and TRBJ2-1; 10 bases agree with TRBD1. In germline, CDR1 is MNHNY, CDR2 SVGAGI (reference sequence). Trimming at V came to 7 bases and at J to 4 bases, leaving 4 bases not matched to a gene. The CDR3 is 14 residues long.

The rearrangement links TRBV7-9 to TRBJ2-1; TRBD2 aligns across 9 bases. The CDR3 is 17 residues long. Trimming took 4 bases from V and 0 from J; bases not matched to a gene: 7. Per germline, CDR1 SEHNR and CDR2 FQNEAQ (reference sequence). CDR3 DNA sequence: TGTGCCAGCAGCTCCCTAGCGGGATCGAGCTCCTACAATGAGCAGTTCTTC. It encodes CASSSLAGSSSYNEQFF. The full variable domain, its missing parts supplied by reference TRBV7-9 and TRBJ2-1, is DTGVSQNPRHKITKRGQNVTFRCDPISEHNRLYWYRQTLGQGPEFLTYFQNEAQLEKSRLLSDRFSAERPKGSFSTLEIQRTEQGDSAMYLCASSSLAGSSSYNEQFFGPGTRLTVL.

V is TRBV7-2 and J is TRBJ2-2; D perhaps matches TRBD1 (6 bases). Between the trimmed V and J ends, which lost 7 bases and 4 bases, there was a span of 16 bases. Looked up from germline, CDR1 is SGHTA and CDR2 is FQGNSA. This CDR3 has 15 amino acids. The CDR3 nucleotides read TGTGCCAGCAAGGTCCCGGGGACACGCACCGGGGAGCTGTTTTTT. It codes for CASKVPGTRTGELFF.

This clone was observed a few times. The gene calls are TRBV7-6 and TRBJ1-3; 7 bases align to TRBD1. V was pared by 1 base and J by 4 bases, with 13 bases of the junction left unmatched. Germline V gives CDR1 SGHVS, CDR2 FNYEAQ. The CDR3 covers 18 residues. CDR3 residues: CASSLVEDRRGSGNTIYF. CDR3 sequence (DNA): TGTGCCAGCAGCTTAGTGGAGGATCGCAGGGGGTCAGGAAACACCATATATTTT. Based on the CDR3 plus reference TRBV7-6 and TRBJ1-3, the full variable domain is GAGVSQSPRYKVTKRGQDVALRCDPISGHVSLYWYRQALGQGPEFLTYFNYEAQQDKSGLPNDRFSAERPEGSISTLTIQRTEQRDSAMYRCASSLVEDRRGSGNTIYFGEGSWLTVV.

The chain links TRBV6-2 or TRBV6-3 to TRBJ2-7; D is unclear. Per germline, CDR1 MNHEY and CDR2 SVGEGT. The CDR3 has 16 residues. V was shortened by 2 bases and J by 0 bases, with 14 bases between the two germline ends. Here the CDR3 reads CASSYPQVLSSYEQYF. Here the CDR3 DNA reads TGTGCCAGCAGTTACCCTCAAGTCCTGAGCTCCTACGAGCAGTACTTC.

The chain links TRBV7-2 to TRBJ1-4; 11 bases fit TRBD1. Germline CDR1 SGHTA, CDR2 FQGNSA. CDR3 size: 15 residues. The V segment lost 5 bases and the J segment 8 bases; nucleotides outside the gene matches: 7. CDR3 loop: CASSPGQGAKEKLFF. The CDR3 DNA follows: TGTGCCAGCAGCCCTGGACAGGGGGCAAAGGAAAAACTGTTTTTT.

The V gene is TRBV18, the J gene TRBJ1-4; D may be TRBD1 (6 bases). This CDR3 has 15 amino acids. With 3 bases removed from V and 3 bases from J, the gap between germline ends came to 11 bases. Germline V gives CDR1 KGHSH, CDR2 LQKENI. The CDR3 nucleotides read TGTGCCAGCTCACCGAAGACAGGTGCTAATGAAAAACTGTTTTTT. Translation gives CASSPKTGANEKLFF. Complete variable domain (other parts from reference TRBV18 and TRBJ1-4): NAGVMQNPRHLVRRRGQEARLRCSPMKGHSHVYWYRQLPEEGLKFMVYLQKENIIDESGMPKERFSAEFPKEGPSILRIQQVVRGDSAAYFCASSPKTGANEKLFFGSGTQLSVL.

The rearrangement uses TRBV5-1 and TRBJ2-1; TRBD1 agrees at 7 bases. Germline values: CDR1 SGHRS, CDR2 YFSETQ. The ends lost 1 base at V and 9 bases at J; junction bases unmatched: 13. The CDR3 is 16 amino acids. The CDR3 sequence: CASSLLQRGQATEQFF. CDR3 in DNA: TGCGCCAGCAGCTTGCTCCAGAGGGGGCAGGCTACTGAGCAGTTCTTC.

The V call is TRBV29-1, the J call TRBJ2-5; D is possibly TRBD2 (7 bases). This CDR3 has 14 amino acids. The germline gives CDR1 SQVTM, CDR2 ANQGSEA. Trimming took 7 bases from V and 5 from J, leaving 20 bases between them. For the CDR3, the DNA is TGCAGCGGAGGGGGGGAGGGCCCTCCGGAGACCCAGTACTTC. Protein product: CSGGGEGPPETQYF.

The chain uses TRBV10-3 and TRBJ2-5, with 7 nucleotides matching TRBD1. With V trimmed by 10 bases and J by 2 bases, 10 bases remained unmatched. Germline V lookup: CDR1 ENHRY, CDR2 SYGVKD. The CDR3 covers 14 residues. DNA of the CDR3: TGTGCCACCAAATGGACAGGCGGACAAGAGACCCAGTACTTC. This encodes CATKWTGGQETQYF.

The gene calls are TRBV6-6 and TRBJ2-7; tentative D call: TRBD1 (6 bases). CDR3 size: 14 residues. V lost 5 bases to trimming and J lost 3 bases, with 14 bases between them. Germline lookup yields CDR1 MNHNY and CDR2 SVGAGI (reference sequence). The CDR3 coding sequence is TGTGCCAGCAGTCAAGGACAGAAAAACTACGAGCAGTACTTC. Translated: CASSQGQKNYEQYF.

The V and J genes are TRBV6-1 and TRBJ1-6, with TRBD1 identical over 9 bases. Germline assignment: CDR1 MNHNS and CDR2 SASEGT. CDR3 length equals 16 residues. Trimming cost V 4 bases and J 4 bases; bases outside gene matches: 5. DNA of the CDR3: TGTGCCAGCAGTGGCTACGGGACAGGGTATAATTCACCCCTCCACTTT. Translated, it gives CASSGYGTGYNSPLHF.

The CDR3 protein is CSAQGGDYNEQFF. In nucleotides, the CDR3 is TGCAGCGCCCAGGGGGGAGATTACAATGAGCAGTTCTTC. The genes are TRBV29-1 and TRBJ2-1; a possible D gene is TRBD1 (7 bases). The germline gives CDR1 SQVTM, CDR2 ANQGSEA. The CDR3 extends over 13 amino acids. V shed 7 bases and J shed 4 bases, with 14 bases lying between them.

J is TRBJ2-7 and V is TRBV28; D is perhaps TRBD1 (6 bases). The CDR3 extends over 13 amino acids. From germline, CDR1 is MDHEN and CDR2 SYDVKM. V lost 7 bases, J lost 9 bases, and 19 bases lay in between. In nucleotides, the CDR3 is TGTGCCAGCACCCCTGGACAGCCGGGTGGGCAGTACTTC. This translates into CASTPGQPGGQYF.

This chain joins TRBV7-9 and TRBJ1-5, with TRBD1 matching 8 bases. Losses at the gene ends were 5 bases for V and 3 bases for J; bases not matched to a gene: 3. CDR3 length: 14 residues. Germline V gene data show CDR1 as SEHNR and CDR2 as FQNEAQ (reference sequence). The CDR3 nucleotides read TGTGCCAGCAGCCCGGGACAGGTCAATCAGCCCCAGCATTTT. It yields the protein CASSPGQVNQPQHF.

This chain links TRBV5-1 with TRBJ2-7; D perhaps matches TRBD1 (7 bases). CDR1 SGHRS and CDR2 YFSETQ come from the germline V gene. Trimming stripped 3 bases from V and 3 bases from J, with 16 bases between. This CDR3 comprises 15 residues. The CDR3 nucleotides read TGCGCCAGCAGCTCGGGGGACAGCCGGCACTACGAGCAGTACTTC. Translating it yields CASSSGDSRHYEQYF.

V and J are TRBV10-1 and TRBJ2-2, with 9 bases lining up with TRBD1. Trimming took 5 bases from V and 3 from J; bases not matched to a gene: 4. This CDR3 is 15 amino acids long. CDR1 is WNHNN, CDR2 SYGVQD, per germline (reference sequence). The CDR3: CASSPGTGYTGELFF. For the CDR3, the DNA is TGCGCCAGCAGTCCCGGGACAGGGTACACCGGGGAGCTGTTTTTT.

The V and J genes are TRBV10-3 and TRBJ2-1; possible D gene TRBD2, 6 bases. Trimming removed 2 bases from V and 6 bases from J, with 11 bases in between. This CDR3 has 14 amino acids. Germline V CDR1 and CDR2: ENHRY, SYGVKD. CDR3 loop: CAISEGTRSNEQFF. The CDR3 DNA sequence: TGTGCCATCAGTGAGGGGACTCGCTCCAATGAGCAGTTCTTC.

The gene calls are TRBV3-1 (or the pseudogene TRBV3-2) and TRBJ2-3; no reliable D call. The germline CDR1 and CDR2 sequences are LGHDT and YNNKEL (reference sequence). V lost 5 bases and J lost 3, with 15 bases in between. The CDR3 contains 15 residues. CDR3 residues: CASSSVPSVTDTQYF. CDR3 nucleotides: TGTGCCAGCAGCTCCGTACCGTCGGTTACAGATACGCAGTATTTT.

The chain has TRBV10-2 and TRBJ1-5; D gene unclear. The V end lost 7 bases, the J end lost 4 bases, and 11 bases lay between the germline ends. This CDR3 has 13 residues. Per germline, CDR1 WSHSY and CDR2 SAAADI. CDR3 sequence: CASTGRSNQPQHF. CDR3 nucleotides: TGCGCCAGCACGGGTAGAAGTAATCAGCCCCAGCATTTT.

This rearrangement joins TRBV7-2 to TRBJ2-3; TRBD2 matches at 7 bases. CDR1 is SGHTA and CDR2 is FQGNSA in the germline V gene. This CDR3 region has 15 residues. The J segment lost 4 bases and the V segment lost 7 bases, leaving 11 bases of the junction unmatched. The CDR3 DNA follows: TGTGCCAGCATCTCAAGCGGGATTGGCGCAGATACGCAGTATTTT. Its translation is CASISSGIGADTQYF.

CDR3 amino acids: CASSVGQGVYEQYF. CDR3 bases: TGTGCCAGCAGCGTAGGACAGGGTGTTTACGAGCAGTACTTC. The chain links TRBV9 to TRBJ2-7; TRBD1 aligns across 7 bases. CDR1 is SGDLS, CDR2 YYNGEE, per germline. V lost 0 bases to trimming and J lost 4 bases; unmatched junction nucleotides: 4. The CDR3 covers 14 residues.

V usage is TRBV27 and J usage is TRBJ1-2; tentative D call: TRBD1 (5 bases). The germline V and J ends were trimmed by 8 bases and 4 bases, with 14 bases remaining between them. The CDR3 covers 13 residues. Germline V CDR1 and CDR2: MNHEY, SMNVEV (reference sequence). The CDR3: CASSFRRGYGYTF. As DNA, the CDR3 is TGTGCCAGCTCCTTCAGGAGGGGCTATGGCTACACCTTC.

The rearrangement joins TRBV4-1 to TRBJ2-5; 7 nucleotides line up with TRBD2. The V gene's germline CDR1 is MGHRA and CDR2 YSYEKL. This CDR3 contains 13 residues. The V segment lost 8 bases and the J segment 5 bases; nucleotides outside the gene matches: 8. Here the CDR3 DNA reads TGCGCCAGCGGACTAGGGCTTTTTGAGACCCAGTACTTC. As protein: CASGLGLFETQYF.